This is a list of T cell receptor beta chains from one sample in a study of shared clonotypes between healthy human individuals. Sequenced by immunoSEQ multiplex PCR; TCRdb stores in-frame clones only, minus some. The profile shows over 850,000 clones, about four fifths of them singletons. The material sequenced was memory CD4+ T cells from PBMCs. Source of these receptors: a man in his late teens or twenties in good health. Some clones in this sample may be carry-over from other donors' samples. CDR3s include the opening cysteine and the closing phenylalanine or tryptophan. Each record gives: clone size, D gene, J gene, V gene, CDR3 protein, CDR3 DNA. D genes are given only for firm matches. Clone size, where shown, is once, few, many, or a class for clones that have expanded.

abundance: .; d_gene: .; j_gene: TRBJ2-1; v_gene: TRBV27; CDR3aa: CASSWDSEYYNEQFF; CDR3nt: TGTGCCAGCAGTTGGGACTCCGAGTACTACAATGAGCAGTTCTTC
abundance: many; d_gene: TRBD2; j_gene: TRBJ2-2; v_gene: TRBV7-9; CDR3aa: CAFSGSGFTGELFF; CDR3nt: TGTGCCTTTAGCGGGAGTGGTTTTACCGGGGAGCTGTTTTTT
abundance: .; d_gene: .; j_gene: TRBJ2-1; v_gene: TRBV2; CDR3aa: CASSEEGLNEQFF; CDR3nt: TGTGCCAGCAGTGAAGAGGGTTTGAATGAGCAGTTCTTC
abundance: many; d_gene: .; j_gene: TRBJ2-1; v_gene: TRBV27; CDR3aa: CASKLSRGNEQFF; CDR3nt: TGTGCCAGCAAACTCTCTAGGGGAAATGAGCAGTTCTTC
abundance: .; d_gene: TRBD1; j_gene: TRBJ2-7; v_gene: TRBV6-1; CDR3aa: CASSGPNRGSYEQYF; CDR3nt: TGTGCCAGCAGTGGGCCTAACAGGGGCTCCTACGAGCAGTACTTC
abundance: .; d_gene: .; j_gene: TRBJ1-1; v_gene: TRBV28; CDR3aa: CANPGLFEAFF; CDR3nt: TGTGCCAATCCGGGTCTATTTGAAGCTTTCTTT
abundance: .; d_gene: TRBD2; j_gene: TRBJ2-1; v_gene: TRBV5-4; CDR3aa: CASNGGRFDEQFF; CDR3nt: TGTGCCAGCAACGGCGGGAGATTTGATGAGCAGTTCTTC
abundance: .; d_gene: .; j_gene: TRBJ1-5; v_gene: TRBV19; CDR3aa: CASSARPGQEQPQHF; CDR3nt: TGTGCCAGTAGTGCTAGGCCGGGACAAGAACAGCCCCAGCATTTT
abundance: many; d_gene: .; j_gene: TRBJ2-7; v_gene: TRBV4-3; CDR3aa: CASSQGVKWRTEPSYEQYF; CDR3nt: TGCGCCAGCAGCCAAGGGGTCAAGTGGCGGACTGAACCCTCCTACGAGCAGTACTTC
abundance: .; d_gene: .; j_gene: TRBJ1-1; v_gene: TRBV27; CDR3aa: CASRTGGGRNTEAFF; CDR3nt: TGTGCCAGCAGGACGGGGGGAGGGCGGAACACTGAAGCTTTCTTT
abundance: .; d_gene: .; j_gene: TRBJ2-7; v_gene: TRBV25-1; CDR3aa: CASSVNGYYEQYF; CDR3nt: TGTGCCAGCAGTGTGAACGGGTACTACGAGCAGTACTTC
abundance: .; d_gene: TRBD1; j_gene: TRBJ1-1; v_gene: TRBV5-6; CDR3aa: CASSLALRDRENTEAFF; CDR3nt: TGTGCCAGCAGCTTGGCCCTACGGGACAGGGAGAACACTGAAGCTTTCTTT
abundance: .; d_gene: TRBD1; j_gene: TRBJ2-3; v_gene: TRBV6-5; CDR3aa: CASSLQGPSTDTQYF; CDR3nt: TGTGCCAGCAGTCTACAGGGGCCCAGCACAGATACGCAGTATTTT
abundance: .; d_gene: .; j_gene: TRBJ2-7; v_gene: TRBV7-6; CDR3aa: CASSPAYEQYF; CDR3nt: TGTGCCAGCAGCCCGGCCTATGAGCAGTACTTC
abundance: .; d_gene: .; j_gene: TRBJ2-7; v_gene: TRBV10-3; CDR3aa: CAISDAGSSYEQYF; CDR3nt: TGTGCCATCAGTGACGCGGGAAGCTCCTACGAGCAGTACTTC
abundance: .; d_gene: TRBD1; j_gene: TRBJ2-3; v_gene: TRBV18; CDR3aa: CASSPDRGKTDTQYF; CDR3nt: TGTGCCAGCTCACCGGACAGGGGAAAAACAGATACGCAGTATTTT
abundance: .; d_gene: .; j_gene: TRBJ2-7; v_gene: TRBV7-9; CDR3aa: CASSFNYEQYF; CDR3nt: TGTGCCAGCAGCTTTAACTACGAGCAGTACTTC
abundance: many; d_gene: .; j_gene: TRBJ2-7; v_gene: TRBV6-1; CDR3aa: CASSVSTNYEQYF; CDR3nt: TGTGCCAGCAGTGTGTCAACTAACTACGAGCAGTACTTC
abundance: few; d_gene: .; j_gene: TRBJ2-7; v_gene: TRBV28; CDR3aa: CASRPGLPGEQYF; CDR3nt: TGTGCCAGCAGGCCGGGCCTCCCTGGCGAGCAGTACTTC
abundance: .; d_gene: .; j_gene: TRBJ1-3; v_gene: TRBV5-8; CDR3aa: CASSLRGGSGNTIYF; CDR3nt: TGTGCCAGCAGCTTGCGAGGGGGCTCTGGAAACACCATATATTTT
abundance: once; d_gene: TRBD2; j_gene: TRBJ2-2; v_gene: TRBV5-4; CDR3aa: CASSSPGGRIGELFF; CDR3nt: TGTGCCAGCAGCTCACCCGGCGGGAGGATCGGGGAGCTGTTTTTT
abundance: .; d_gene: .; j_gene: TRBJ2-7; v_gene: TRBV29-1; CDR3aa: CSVSGQWRVEQYF; CDR3nt: TGCAGCGTCAGTGGACAGTGGAGGGTAGAGCAGTACTTC
abundance: few; d_gene: TRBD1; j_gene: TRBJ1-2; v_gene: TRBV4-2; CDR3aa: CASSREDRAGYGYTF; CDR3nt: TGTGCCAGCAGCCGAGAGGACAGGGCGGGCTATGGCTACACCTTC
abundance: .; d_gene: .; j_gene: TRBJ1-1; v_gene: TRBV27; CDR3aa: CASSPNRDTEAFF; CDR3nt: TGTGCCAGCAGTCCGAACAGGGACACTGAAGCTTTCTTT
abundance: once; d_gene: TRBD1; j_gene: TRBJ2-7; v_gene: TRBV9; CDR3aa: CASSAGTGSFYEQYF; CDR3nt: TGTGCCAGCAGCGCCGGGACAGGGAGCTTCTACGAGCAGTACTTC
abundance: .; d_gene: .; j_gene: TRBJ2-3; v_gene: TRBV28; CDR3aa: CASRQTDTQYF; CDR3nt: TGTGCCAGCAGACAAACAGATACGCAGTATTTT
abundance: .; d_gene: .; j_gene: TRBJ1-5; v_gene: TRBV27; CDR3aa: CASSPRGGGYNQPQHF; CDR3nt: TGTGCCAGCAGTCCCCGAGGAGGAGGGTACAATCAGCCCCAGCATTTT
abundance: .; d_gene: .; j_gene: TRBJ1-3; v_gene: TRBV5-1; CDR3aa: CASSLGGTGNTIYF; CDR3nt: TGCGCCAGCAGCTTGGGGGGAACTGGAAACACCATATATTTT
abundance: .; d_gene: TRBD1; j_gene: TRBJ2-7; v_gene: TRBV19; CDR3aa: CASRRTGSYEQYF; CDR3nt: TGTGCCAGTAGAAGGACAGGGTCCTACGAGCAGTACTTC
abundance: .; d_gene: .; j_gene: TRBJ2-7; v_gene: TRBV6-1; CDR3aa: CASVFDRINYEQYF; CDR3nt: TGTGCCAGCGTTTTCGACAGGATCAACTACGAGCAGTACTTC
abundance: .; d_gene: TRBD2; j_gene: TRBJ2-1; v_gene: TRBV4-1; CDR3aa: CASSHSGTSTDNEQFF; CDR3nt: TGCGCCAGCAGCCACTCCGGGACTAGCACCGACAATGAGCAGTTCTTC
abundance: .; d_gene: .; j_gene: TRBJ1-1; v_gene: TRBV28; CDR3aa: CASNNRAPNTEAFF; CDR3nt: TGTGCCAGCAATAACCGAGCACCGAACACTGAAGCTTTCTTT
abundance: many; d_gene: .; j_gene: TRBJ2-2; v_gene: TRBV9; CDR3aa: CASSVVGYTGELFF; CDR3nt: TGTGCCAGCAGCGTAGTTGGGTACACCGGGGAGCTGTTTTTT
abundance: .; d_gene: TRBD2; j_gene: TRBJ2-2; v_gene: TRBV5-4; CDR3aa: CASSLVGAGDTGELFF; CDR3nt: TGTGCCAGCAGCTTGGTCGGGGCGGGGGACACCGGGGAGCTGTTTTTT
abundance: .; d_gene: .; j_gene: TRBJ1-4; v_gene: TRBV4-3; CDR3aa: CASSRSERGGEKLFF; CDR3nt: TGCGCCAGCAGCCGCAGCGAACGAGGGGGTGAAAAACTGTTTTTT
abundance: .; d_gene: TRBD2; j_gene: TRBJ2-5; v_gene: TRBV5-1; CDR3aa: CASSITGGGRGETQYF; CDR3nt: TGCGCCAGCAGCATAACAGGCGGGGGGCGCGGGGAGACCCAGTACTTC